The T cell receptor (beta chain) under discussion was sequenced for a study of blood T cells in healthy people across ages. Germline V gives CDR1 SQVTM, CDR2 ANQGSEA. Trimming stripped 3 bases from V and 4 bases from J, with 13 bases between. The CDR3 is 14 residues long. The second PCR ran roughly 6 to 11 cycles with a sample-barcoded 5' primer and J-beta primers. Each cDNA molecule was tagged by a template-switch adaptor with 12 random nucleotides. TCRdb fed the 5' RACE reads into MiXCR, producing one record per CDR3 protein. The sample has 1.5 million to 2 million distinct CDR3 sequences; roughly two fifths are singletons. This clonotype was detected only a few times. Antigen: not known. Study-level points and caveats: Researchers deemed the diversity estimates from one million T cells underestimates.

The sample was blood. The source of this sequence is a human donor in good health. The J gene is TRBJ2-1, the V gene TRBV29-1, with D unresolved. CDR3 residues: CSVDPGQIYNEQFF. The CDR3 DNA reads TGCAGCGTTGACCCGGGCCAAATTTACAATGAGCAGTTCTTC.